The 28 T cell receptor beta chains presented below share a single source sample, sequenced in a study of blood T cell repertoires in COVID-19 (TCRdb year 2020). The library relied on the immunoSEQ multiplex PCR assay. Not all clones reach the TCRdb copy of this immuneACCESS table, which keeps in-frame sequences only. Checked studies attribute under half of the gap to unresolved V genes and leave the rest unexplained. The sample profile shows under 80,000 clones; around 85% of them were found once. Of the sample, 5% to 5.5% is held by the ten largest clones. The sequenced material came from peripheral blood. The receptors here all came from a man in his 70s with acute or convalescent COVID-19.

V is TRBV7-2 and J is TRBJ2-5; 7 nucleotides agree with TRBD1. Unmatched junction bases numbered 3, after V lost 4 bases and J lost 4 bases. The CDR3 is made up of 13 amino acids. Germline CDR1 and CDR2: SGHTA and FQGNSA. The DNA of the CDR3 is TGTGCCAGCAGCTCGACAGGGCCAGAGACCCAGTACTTC. Protein: CASSSTGPETQYF. Looking up the rest from reference TRBV7-2 and TRBJ2-5 gives the full variable domain: GAGVSQSPSNKVTEKGKDVELRCDPISGHTALYWYRQSLGQGLEFLIYFQGNSAPDKSGLPSDRFSAERTGGSVSTLTIQRTQQEDSAVYLCASSSTGPETQYFGPGTRLLVL.

This clone was detected a few times. The chain has TRBV6-5 and TRBJ1-4; TRBD1 aligns across 8 bases. CDR1 and CDR2 (germline): MNHEY, SVGAGI. Trimming at V came to 6 bases and at J to 7 bases, leaving 7 bases not matched to a gene. This CDR3 spans 14 amino acids. CDR3 in DNA: TGTGCCAGCAGCCAGGGGGCTTTAGGTGAAAAACTGTTTTTT. It is translated as CASSQGALGEKLFF.

The genes are TRBV5-1 and TRBJ1-2; TRBD1 is a possible D gene (5 bases). The length of the CDR3 is 14 residues. The germline V gene encodes CDR1 SGHRS and CDR2 YFSETQ. Trimming cost V 0 bases and J 4 bases, with 10 bases left between them. The CDR3 reads CASSLVGEGYGYTF. CDR3 bases: TGCGCCAGCAGCTTGGTAGGGGAGGGCTATGGCTACACCTTC. The variable domain in full, completed from reference TRBV5-1 and TRBJ1-2, reads KAGVTQTPRYLIKTRGQQVTLSCSPISGHRSVSWYQQTPGQGLQFLFEYFSETQRNKGNFPGRFSGRQFSNSRSEMNVSTLELGDSALYLCASSLVGEGYGYTFGSGTRLTVV.

With regard to this clone: Other DNA sequences in this specimen translate into the identical CDR3. This chain connects TRBV2 to TRBJ1-1; a weak D match, TRBD1 (6 bases). The germline V gene encodes CDR1 SNHLY and CDR2 FYNNEI. The CDR3 contains 13 residues. The ends were cut back, 5 bases at V and 6 bases at J, with 13 bases in the middle. As DNA, the CDR3 is TGTGCCAGCAGTTCACAGGGTTTATCTGAAGCTTTCTTT. Amino acids: CASSSQGLSEAFF. Combining the CDR3 with reference TRBV2 and TRBJ1-1 gives the whole variable domain EPEVTQTPSHQVTQMGQEVILRCVPISNHLYFYWYRQILGQKVEFLVSFYNNEISEKSEIFDDQFSVERPDGSNFTLKIRSTKLEDSAMYFCASSSQGLSEAFFGQGTRLTVV.

In this sample, this clone turned up once. V is TRBV12-3 or TRBV12-4 and J is TRBJ2-7, with a weak D call TRBD2 (6 bases). CDR3 length equals 11 residues. Trimming left V 4 bases short and J 8 bases short, with 9 bases between. This CDR3 reads CASSSTSQQYF. In DNA form, the CDR3 reads TGTGCCAGCAGTTCGACTAGTCAGCAGTACTTC.

The J gene is TRBJ2-7, the V gene TRBV11-2; 16 positions agree with TRBD2. The germline gives CDR1 SGHAT, CDR2 FQNNGV. The CDR3 covers 15 residues. With 5 bases clipped from V and 11 bases from J, the junction kept 9 bases outside the gene matches. The CDR3 DNA is TGTGCCAGCAGCCGGGGACTAGCGGGGGGGTTCATTGAGTACTTC. It codes for CASSRGLAGGFIEYF.

This chain links TRBV27 with TRBJ2-1, with TRBD2 identical over 11 bases. Germline-derived CDR1 and CDR2 are MNHEY and SMNVEV (reference sequence). Trimming at V came to 1 base and at J to 4 bases, leaving 6 bases not matched to a gene. The CDR3 sequence is 17 residues long. The CDR3 DNA reads TGTGCCAGCAGTTTATGGGCTAGCGGGGGGCTTTACAATGAGCAGTTCTTC. Translated: CASSLWASGGLYNEQFF.

The genes are TRBV7-8 and TRBJ2-2; possibly TRBD2 for D (6 bases). V lost 5 bases, J lost 8 bases, and 12 bases lay in between. Per the germline V gene, CDR1 is SGHVS and CDR2 is FQNEAQ. CDR3 length: 13 residues. CDR3 sequence: CASSPIGGGELFF. The DNA of the CDR3 is TGTGCCAGCAGCCCCATCGGGGGAGGGGAGCTGTTTTTT.

This chain joins TRBV12-5 and TRBJ1-1; tentative D call: TRBD1 (5 bases). The V end was cut by 1 base, the J end by 6 bases, with 15 bases between. Germline loops: CDR1 LGHNT, CDR2 FRNRAP. The CDR3 contains 15 residues. CDR3 protein: CASGLGTILLSEAFF. The CDR3 DNA follows: TGTGCTAGTGGTTTGGGGACAATCCTTCTTTCTGAAGCTTTCTTT. The complete variable domain, with remaining parts taken from reference TRBV12-5 and TRBJ1-1, reads DARVTQTPRHKVTEMGQEVTMRCQPILGHNTVFWYRQTMMQGLELLAYFRNRAPLDDSGMPKDRFSAEMPDATLATLKIQPSEPRDSAVYFCASGLGTILLSEAFFGQGTRLTVV.

This sequence joins TRBV6-5 and TRBJ1-4; D remains ambiguous. Germline V gene data show CDR1 as MNHEY and CDR2 as SVGAGI. This CDR3 is 15 amino acids long. Between the trimmed V and J ends, which lost 0 bases and 4 bases, there was a span of 9 bases. The CDR3 DNA reads TGTGCCAGCAGTTACTCGATTACATTTAATGAAAAACTGTTTTTT. Amino acids: CASSYSITFNEKLFF.

The chain carries TRBV2 and TRBJ1-6, with TRBD1 identical over 10 bases. The CDR3 spans 16 residues. Per the germline V gene, CDR1 is SNHLY and CDR2 is FYNNEI. The V and J ends lost 7 bases and 10 bases, in that order; junction bases with no gene match: 13. The CDR3 protein is CASTPPRTGGESPLHF. In nucleotides, the CDR3 is TGTGCCAGCACCCCACCCCGGACAGGGGGAGAGTCACCCCTCCACTTT.

The V gene is TRBV12-3 or TRBV12-4, the J gene TRBJ1-1; D call uncertain. CDR3 length: 13 residues. V shed 2 bases and J shed 7 bases, with 11 bases lying between them. CDR3 DNA sequence: TGTGCCAGCAGTTTATCGGAAGAGGGTGAAGCTTTCTTT. Amino acid sequence: CASSLSEEGEAFF.

The rearrangement links TRBV7-9 to TRBJ2-1; 13 bases map to TRBD2. The V and J ends lost 5 bases and 8 bases, in that order; junction bases with no gene match: 9. Germline V CDR1 and CDR2: SEHNR, FQNEAQ (reference sequence). This CDR3 has 16 amino acids. The CDR3 DNA reads as TGTGCCAGCAGCATCTATACTAGCGGGGGGGCCCATGAGCAGTTCTTC. Translation gives CASSIYTSGGAHEQFF.

This clone was seen just once. This chain uses TRBV7-9 with TRBJ1-4, with D unclear. The germline V gene encodes CDR1 SEHNR and CDR2 FQNEAQ (reference sequence). Trimming pared 3 bases from V and 0 bases from J, leaving 5 bases between. This CDR3 region has 14 residues. The CDR3 DNA sequence: TGTGCCAGCAGCTTTTCCGCAACTAATGAAAAACTGTTTTTT. The encoded protein is CASSFSATNEKLFF.

As DNA, the CDR3 is TGTGCCAGCAGCCACACGGGACAGGGGGCGCTATCCGGAAACACCATATATTTT. Translating it yields CASSHTGQGALSGNTIYF. The gene calls are TRBV4-2 and TRBJ1-3, with 12 bases fitting TRBD1. The V segment lost 3 bases and the J segment 4 bases; nucleotides outside the gene matches: 10. CDR3 length: 18 residues. The germline gives CDR1 LGHNA, CDR2 YNFKEQ.

V is TRBV27 and J is TRBJ1-5, with D possibly TRBD1 on 5 matching bases. Trimming took off 8 bases at V and 6 bases at J, with 23 bases between the two ends. The CDR3 totals 16 residues. CDR1 MNHEY and CDR2 SMNVEV come from the germline V gene (reference sequence). The CDR3 is CASHLFLRGGVQPQHF. DNA for the CDR3: TGTGCCAGCCATTTATTCTTACGCGGGGGAGTTCAGCCCCAGCATTTT.

CDR3 in DNA: TGTGCCAGTAGTCGACGGGACAGGGCGGAATATCAGCCCCAGCATTTT. Encoded protein: CASSRRDRAEYQPQHF. The chain uses TRBV19 and TRBJ1-5; 9 nucleotides agree with TRBD1. CDR1 LNHDA and CDR2 SQIVND come from the germline V gene (reference sequence). The CDR3 runs 16 residues. The V segment lost 5 bases and the J segment 5 bases; nucleotides outside the gene matches: 10.

The V gene is TRBV28, the J gene TRBJ1-1, with no clear D. The CDR3 length is 12 residues. V was clipped by 6 bases and J by 3 bases, with 8 bases between them. Germline CDR1 MDHEN, CDR2 SYDVKM. DNA of the CDR3: TGTGCCAGCAGCCTTTACTACACTGAAGCTTTCTTT. Amino acid sequence: CASSLYYTEAFF.

CDR3 nucleotides: TGTGCCAGCAGCGACCCGGACAGGGCGACCTACGAGCAGTACTTC. As protein: CASSDPDRATYEQYF. The chain combines TRBV6-5 with TRBJ2-7, with TRBD1 matching 8 bases. This CDR3 has 15 residues. Germline loops: CDR1 MNHEY, CDR2 SVGAGI. The junction had 9 bases not matched to a gene; V was cut back by 6 bases and J by 2 bases.

The V call is TRBV11-3, the J call TRBJ2-1, with D possibly being TRBD2 (6 bases). The CDR3 length is 16 residues. The germline V gene encodes CDR1 SGHNT and CDR2 YENEEA. Trimming shortened V by 4 bases and J by 4 bases, and 17 bases separated the two germline ends. Here the CDR3 DNA reads TGTGCCAGCAGCTCTAGAGGGCGGGGTACTTACAATGAGCAGTTCTTC. This gives the protein CASSSRGRGTYNEQFF.

A remark on this clone: At one boundary the junction diverges from the germline segment, which might be a read error. This chain joins TRBV7-7 and TRBJ2-3; the match to TRBD2 covers 7 bases. This CDR3 region has 16 residues. Looked up from germline, CDR1 is SSHAT and CDR2 is FNYEAQ (reference sequence). The DNA for the CDR3 is TGTGCTAGCAGCTTAGTAGCTAGCGGAAGCACAGATACGCAGTATTTT. Amino acid sequence: CASSLVASGSTDTQYF.

The chain joins TRBV7-2 to TRBJ1-1; no firm D call. The germline gives CDR1 SGHTA, CDR2 FQGNSA. The CDR3 is 13 amino acids. The V end was cut by 3 bases, the J end by 1 base, with 6 bases between. The CDR3 sequence: CASSLDSNTEAFF. For the CDR3, the DNA is TGTGCCAGCAGCTTGGACTCGAACACTGAAGCTTTCTTT.

This chain connects TRBV21-1 to TRBJ2-7; the DNA was not compared with TRBD1, the D call given in the table. TRBV21-1 is recorded as a pseudogene. The CDR3 length is 15 residues. CDR3 bases: TGTGCCAGCAGCCTTAGAAGACAGAAGGGTTACGAGCAGTACTTC. As protein: CASSLRRQKGYEQYF.

V and J are TRBV7-2 and TRBJ2-3; 10 bases line up with TRBD2. The V gene end was trimmed by 2 bases and the J gene end by 2 bases; junction bases not matched to a gene: 4. Germline values: CDR1 SGHTA, CDR2 FQGNSA. This CDR3 contains 16 residues. This chain's CDR3 is CASSLKLAGATDTQYF. The CDR3 nucleotides read TGTGCCAGCAGCTTAAAGCTAGCGGGGGCCACAGATACGCAGTATTTT.

The V call is TRBV19, the J call TRBJ1-2; 7 bases are shared with TRBD1. Germline lookup yields CDR1 LNHDA and CDR2 SQIVND (reference sequence). The CDR3 has 13 amino acids. V shed 6 bases and J 4 bases; nucleotides not matched to a gene: 5. In DNA, the CDR3 is TGTGCCAGTAGGACAGGGACGATCTATGGCTACACCTTC. Residues: CASRTGTIYGYTF.

The chain recombines TRBV5-4 with TRBJ2-1; possibly TRBD1 for D (6 bases). Trimming removed 4 bases at V and 5 bases at J, with 10 bases between. The CDR3 is 13 residues long. The germline V gene has CDR1 SGHNT and CDR2 YYREEE (reference sequence). The CDR3, as DNA: TGTGCCAGCAGCACTGGGGGCCACAATGAGCAGTTCTTC. Amino acid sequence: CASSTGGHNEQFF.

The V and J genes are TRBV7-2 and TRBJ1-6, with 8 bases matching TRBD1. The J segment lost 8 bases and the V segment lost 3 bases, leaving 0 bases of the junction unmatched. Germline V gives CDR1 SGHTA, CDR2 FQGNSA. CDR3 length: 13 residues. In DNA, the CDR3 is TGTGCCAGCAGCTTGGACAGGGATTCACCCCTCCACTTT. Its protein product is CASSLDRDSPLHF.

This clone was counted between two and nine times. Other DNA sequences from this sample encode an identical CDR3 as well. J is TRBJ2-6 and V is TRBV19; TRBD1 aligns across 10 bases. The junction had 3 bases not matched to a gene; V was cut back by 4 bases and J by 3 bases. The CDR3 sequence is 16 residues long. Germline CDR1 LNHDA, CDR2 SQIVND (reference sequence). For the CDR3, the DNA is TGTGCCAGTAGTAGACAGGGGGCTGGTGGGGCCAACGTCCTGACTTTC. Residues: CASSRQGAGGANVLTF. The full variable domain, rest sourced from reference TRBV19 and TRBJ2-6, is DGGITQSPKYLFRKEGQNVTLSCEQNLNHDAMYWYRQDPGQGLRLIYYSQIVNDFQKGDIAEGYSVSREKKESFPLTVTSAQKNPTAFYLCASSRQGAGGANVLTFGAGSRLTVL.